One and the same sample provided the 9 T cell receptor beta chains below, sequenced in a study of blood T cell repertoires in COVID-19. Produced via immunoSEQ multiplex PCR; TCRdb's table is partial and in-frame only. This sample has tens of thousands of clones, with around 85% found just once. Sequencing input: peripheral blood. The receptors here all came from a man aged 50-59 years with COVID-19, enrolled during active disease.

The J gene is TRBJ2-1, the V gene TRBV3-1 (or the pseudogene TRBV3-2); D is unresolved. The CDR3 runs 16 residues. Looked up from germline, CDR1 is LGHDT and CDR2 is YNNKEL (reference sequence). With 8 bases removed from V and 0 bases from J, the gap between germline ends came to 17 bases. The CDR3 sequence is CASPTGEVSSYNEQFF. DNA of the CDR3: TGTGCCAGCCCGACGGGTGAGGTTAGCTCCTACAATGAGCAGTTCTTC.

The rearrangement joins TRBV27 to TRBJ2-3; 7 bases match TRBD2. This CDR3 is built from 13 residues. Germline trimming cut 7 bases from V and 5 bases from J; bases unmatched to any gene: 6. Germline assignment: CDR1 MNHEY and CDR2 SMNVEV (reference sequence). CDR3 nucleotides: TGTGCCAGCAACATGCCGGGAGGAGATACGCAGTATTTT. Amino acids: CASNMPGGDTQYF.

The CDR3, as DNA: TGTGCCAGCAGCCGGGACAGGGAACCTACTTCTAATGAAAAACTGTTTTTT. This gives the protein CASSRDREPTSNEKLFF. V and J are TRBV28 and TRBJ1-4, with TRBD1 matching 9 bases. Trimming cost V 6 bases and J 3 bases; bases outside gene matches: 11. This CDR3 is built from 17 residues. The germline V gene encodes CDR1 MDHEN and CDR2 SYDVKM.

V and J are TRBV5-6 and TRBJ1-6; 9 bases match TRBD1. CDR1 is SGHDT and CDR2 is YYEEEE in the germline V gene. V trimming: 8 bases; J trimming: 7 bases; junction bases outside the gene matches: 13. The CDR3 spans 16 residues. CDR3 sequence reads: CASTNRGLSGNSPLHF. In nucleotides, the CDR3 is TGTGCCAGTACTAACAGGGGGCTATCGGGGAATTCACCCCTCCACTTT.

This clone has at least ten counts. This chain connects TRBV2 to TRBJ2-5; possibly TRBD2 for D (7 bases). The V end was cut by 4 bases, the J end by 5 bases, with 20 bases between. The CDR3 contains 16 residues. The V gene's germline CDR1 is SNHLY and CDR2 FYNNEI. DNA for the CDR3: TGTGCCAGCAGTGTGGGGGTGTCCAGGGGAGGGGAGACCCAGTACTTC. It specifies CASSVGVSRGGETQYF.

The gene calls are TRBV2 and TRBJ2-1, with 9 bases lining up with TRBD2. With 6 bases clipped from V and 0 bases from J, the junction kept 6 bases outside the gene matches. Per germline, CDR1 SNHLY and CDR2 FYNNEI. CDR3 length: 16 residues. CDR3 residues: CASRVSGGYSYNEQFF. The CDR3 nucleotides read TGTGCCAGCAGGGTTAGCGGGGGATACTCCTACAATGAGCAGTTCTTC.

This clone is a singleton in its sample. The chain joins TRBV5-1 to TRBJ2-2; D perhaps matches TRBD1 (6 bases). Per the germline V gene, CDR1 is SGHRS and CDR2 is YFSETQ. Between the trimmed V and J ends, which lost 3 bases and 4 bases, there was a span of 10 bases. This CDR3 is 14 amino acids long. The CDR3 loop is CASSSTGFTGELFF. CDR3 DNA: TGCGCCAGCAGCTCAACAGGGTTCACCGGGGAGCTGTTTTTT.

The V gene is TRBV5-4, the J gene TRBJ1-1; D possibly corresponds to TRBD1 (5 bases). Per germline, CDR1 SGHNT and CDR2 YYREEE (reference sequence). This CDR3 comprises 15 residues. The germline V and J ends were trimmed by 3 bases and 1 base, with 13 bases remaining between them. Here the CDR3 reads CASSSWGQGNTEAFF. The CDR3 bases are TGTGCCAGCAGCTCGTGGGGCCAGGGGAACACTGAAGCTTTCTTT.

The chain couples TRBV7-8 to TRBJ2-5; perhaps TRBD1 as D (5 bases). With 1 base removed from V and 1 base from J, the gap between germline ends came to 13 bases. CDR1 and CDR2 from the germline V gene are SGHVS and FQNEAQ. The CDR3 covers 16 residues. In nucleotides, the CDR3 is TGTGCCAGCAGCTTAGTGGCAGGGCCAGCCCAAGAGACCCAGTACTTC. Translating gives CASSLVAGPAQETQYF.